These T cell receptor beta chains were read from a single sample in a study of blood T cell repertoires in COVID-19. Sequencing was performed with immunoSEQ multiplex PCR; in TCRdb, only in-frame clones are kept and a portion is missing. The table has 35,000 to 50,000 clones, 90% to 95% seen once; the top ten hold 15% to 19%. Sample: peripheral blood. The receptors derive from a woman in her 30s in a cohort sampled during active COVID-19. Both conserved end residues are part of each CDR3. Fields, in order: clone size, D gene, V gene, J gene, CDR3 DNA, CDR3 protein. D genes are given only for firm matches. Where a row states a size, it is once, few, many or the class of an expanded clone; other rows omit it.

NA	TRBD2	TRBV23-1	TRBJ2-7	TGCGCCAGCCCCACGCCAAGGGAGGGGAACGAGCAGTACTTC	CASPTPREGNEQYF
NA	TRBD1	TRBV5-1	TRBJ2-5	TGCGCCAGCAGCTTGGTTCCCAGGGGGCAAGAGACCCAGTACTTC	CASSLVPRGQETQYF
few	NA	TRBV19	TRBJ1-5	TGTGCCAGTAGTTGGACAGATGACAATCAGCCCCAGCATTTT	CASSWTDDNQPQHF
NA	NA	TRBV7-9	TRBJ1-1	TGTGCCAGCAGCTTAAGGCAGGTGGCCACTGAAGCTTTCTTT	CASSLRQVATEAFF
NA	TRBD1	TRBV28	TRBJ2-5	TGTGCCAGCAGTCCATCCGGGACAGGAGGCGAAGAGACCCAGTACTTC	CASSPSGTGGEETQYF
NA	TRBD1	TRBV7-9	TRBJ1-1	TGTGCCAGCAGCGTTACAGGGGGGGAGAACACTGAAGCTTTCTTT	CASSVTGGENTEAFF
NA	TRBD1	TRBV19	TRBJ2-7	TGTGCCAGTAGTACCCCTCTATCCGACAGGGGAGCGTACGAGCAGTACTTC	CASSTPLSDRGAYEQYF
NA	NA	TRBV18	TRBJ1-1	TGTGCCAGCTCAGTTACAGGGACGTCTGAAGCTTTCTTT	CASSVTGTSEAFF
NA	TRBD1	TRBV5-4	TRBJ2-7	TGTGCCAGCAGCGCCGCAGGGACAGGGAGCGAGCAGTACTTC	CASSAAGTGSEQYF
NA	TRBD2	TRBV9	TRBJ2-7	TGTGCCAGCAGCGAAACCCCGGGGGGGAGCTCCTACGAGCAGTACTTC	CASSETPGGSSYEQYF
NA	TRBD1	TRBV29-1	TRBJ1-1	TGCAGCGCAGGGGGAGACGGAATGAACACTGAAGCTTTCTTT	CSAGGDGMNTEAFF
NA	NA	TRBV30	TRBJ1-5	TGTGCCTGGGGGAGCCCACTTCAGCCCCAGCATTTT	CAWGSPLQPQHF
NA	TRBD2	TRBV4-3	TRBJ2-3	TGCGCCAGCAGCCAAGGCGGGGGGAAGGATACGCAGTATTTT	CASSQGGGKDTQYF
NA	NA	TRBV30	TRBJ1-2	TGTGCCTGGAGTGGGGCAAACTATGGCTACACCTTC	CAWSGANYGYTF
NA	NA	TRBV23-1	TRBJ2-3	TGCGCCAGCAGTCAATCAATCAGGTTGCGAGATACGCAGTATTTT	CASSQSIRLRDTQYF
NA	NA	TRBV27	TRBJ2-4	TGTGCCAGCAGTTTACGTACAGCCTACGCCAAAAACATTCAGTACTTC	CASSLRTAYAKNIQYF
NA	TRBD1	TRBV6-5	TRBJ1-6	TGTGCCAGCAGGTACCGGGAACAGGGGTTAAATTCACCCCTCCACTTT	CASRYREQGLNSPLHF
NA	TRBD2	TRBV28	TRBJ2-1	TGTGCCAGCAGCGCACCGGGACTAGCGGGAATGGTATCCTACAATGAGCAGTTCTTC	CASSAPGLAGMVSYNEQFF
NA	TRBD2	TRBV3-1/TRBV3-2	TRBJ2-3	TGTGCCAGCAGCTCGCCCTTGGGCGGGAGGGCCCATACGCAGTATTTT	CASSSPLGGRAHTQYF
once	TRBD1	TRBV27	TRBJ1-2	TGTGCCAGCAGTCCAAACCGGGACAGCTATGGCTACACCTTC	CASSPNRDSYGYTF
few	TRBD1	TRBV13	TRBJ2-7	TGTGCCAGCAGCTTACAGGGGGCCTTGGGGTTC	CASSLQGALGF
NA	NA	TRBV5-8	TRBJ1-1	TGTGCCAGCAGCTTGGCCAGGGGCCCTGAAGCTTTCTTT	CASSLARGPEAFF
NA	TRBD2	TRBV5-5	TRBJ2-1	TGTGCCAGCAGGTCGACTAGCGGGGCCTACAATGAGCAGTTCTTC	CASRSTSGAYNEQFF
once	TRBD2	TRBV11-2	TRBJ2-5	TGTGCCAGCAGCCGGTTTGGACTAGCGGAGGCGGAGACCCAGTACTTC	CASSRFGLAEAETQYF
NA	TRBD2	TRBV13	TRBJ2-7	TGTGCCAGCAGCTTAAGTACTACTAGCGGGTTCTCCTACGAGCAGTACTTC	CASSLSTTSGFSYEQYF
NA	NA	TRBV29-1	TRBJ2-7	TGCAGCGTTGGTGGGCAGCGGACCTCCTACGAGCAGTACTTC	CSVGGQRTSYEQYF
NA	TRBD2	TRBV27	TRBJ2-5	TGTGCCAGCAGACTCCGGACTAGCCTCCAGGAGACCCAGTACTTC	CASRLRTSLQETQYF
NA	TRBD1	TRBV27	TRBJ1-4	TGTGCCAGCAGGGGAGAGACAGGGAGAAGAGGAACTAATGAAAAACTGTTTTTT	CASRGETGRRGTNEKLFF
NA	NA	TRBV18	TRBJ2-2	TGTGCCAGCTCACCACTGAGGAAAGGTCAGGGGATTACCGGGGAGCTGTTTTTT	CASSPLRKGQGITGELFF
NA	TRBD1	TRBV4-1	TRBJ2-6	TGCGCCAGCAGCCAGAGACAGGGGTCTGGGGCCAACGTCCTGACTTTC	CASSQRQGSGANVLTF
NA	TRBD1	TRBV24-1	TRBJ2-1	TGTGCCACCAGTGCATTTTTGGGACAGGGTAATGAGCAGTTCTTC	CATSAFLGQGNEQFF
NA	NA	TRBV28	TRBJ1-2	TGTGCCAGCAGTTCACCCCCTCCGGCGGGCCAAGAGGGTGGCTACACCTTC	CASSSPPPAGQEGGYTF
NA	NA	TRBV6-6	TRBJ1-3	TGTGCCAGCAGCAAGACAGCCGGCTCTGGAAACACCATATATTTT	CASSKTAGSGNTIYF
NA	NA	TRBV30	TRBJ2-2	TGTGCCTGGAGTGGCTACAACACCGGGGAGCTGTTTTTT	CAWSGYNTGELFF
once	TRBD1	TRBV24-1	TRBJ2-7	TGTGCCACCAGTGACCCCGGACAGGGGGCGCAGGAGCAGTACTTC	CATSDPGQGAQEQYF